The 13 T cell receptor beta chains listed next were all sequenced from one sample in a study of T cell clusters in autoimmune cytopenias. Each sample's input was 250 ng genomic DNA, some 34,000 genome equivalents. TRB rearrangements were amplified by touch-down multiplex PCR with mixed TRB-A/B primers. TCRdb processed the multiplex PCR reads again and assigns one entry to each CDR3 protein, with no DNA. Its clone listing holds roughly 4,000 distinct CDR3 sequences. The material sequenced was peripheral blood. The receptors come from a human donor with an autoimmune cytopenia or autoimmune hepatitis (not recorded which).

In terms of frequency, this clonotype is medium-sized. The chain carries TRBV29-1 and TRBJ2-6; TCRdb indicates TRBD1, and absent DNA this call remains unverified. CDR3 size: 16 residues. Germline CDR1 and CDR2: SQVTM and ANQGSEA. The CDR3 sequence is CSVAGTGGAGANVLTF.

This clonotype is labeled medium-sized based on frequency. The V gene is TRBV30, the J gene TRBJ2-1; the D gene TCRdb calls, TRBD1, cannot be checked with no DNA. The CDR3 has 13 residues. CDR1 and CDR2 from the germline V gene are GTSNPN and SVGIG (reference sequence). The CDR3 spells CAWIQAGLGEQFF.

This clonotype is called medium-sized based on its frequency. The genes are TRBV15 and TRBJ2-1. Germline V gene lookup returns CDR1 LNHNV and CDR2 YYDKDF (reference sequence). This CDR3 region has 14 residues. The CDR3 sequence: CATSSRLEGYEQFF.

This clonotype shows up as medium-sized by frequency. The gene calls are TRBV30 and TRBJ1-5. CDR3 length equals 13 residues. Per the germline V gene, CDR1 is GTSNPN and CDR2 is SVGIG (reference sequence). The CDR3 protein is CARRKGGHQPQHF.

This clonotype registers hyperexpanded by frequency. The V and J genes are TRBV4-3 and TRBJ2-7. Per germline, CDR1 LGHNA and CDR2 YSLEER. The CDR3 has 15 amino acids. CDR3 residues: CASSQVADLSGEQYF.

This clonotype is classed as medium-sized by frequency. This rearrangement joins TRBV6-5 to TRBJ2-3. Germline loops: CDR1 MNHEY, CDR2 SVGAGI. The CDR3 length is 13 residues. The CDR3 loop reads CASSTPYTDTQYF.

This clonotype is labeled medium-sized based on frequency. The rearrangement links TRBV19 to TRBJ1-2. The germline gives CDR1 LNHDA, CDR2 SQIVND (reference sequence). This CDR3 spans 13 amino acids. The CDR3 sequence: CASSMVHHYGYTF.

The CDR3: CSAPGGDYGYTF. This chain uses TRBV20-1 with TRBJ1-2; TCRdb lists TRBD1, though no DNA is available to test this call. The germline V gene encodes CDR1 DFQATT and CDR2 SNEGSKA (reference sequence). The CDR3 has 12 residues.

Frequency places this clonotype as medium-sized (0.01 to 0.1%). The chain employs TRBV5-1 and TRBJ2-3; TCRdb outputs TRBD2, but without DNA this stays unchecked. Germline-derived CDR1 and CDR2 are SGHRS and YFSETQ. The CDR3 consists of 16 residues. CDR3 residues: CASSFGAGLSTDTQYF.

This rearrangement joins TRBV21-1 to TRBJ2-6. TRBV21-1 is a listed pseudogene. The CDR3 covers 15 residues. CDR3 residues: CASSKGPSGANVLTF.

The J gene is TRBJ2-5, the V gene TRBV5-1. The CDR3 contains 12 residues. Germline CDR1 is SGHRS and CDR2 is YFSETQ. CDR3 residues: CASSSGTETQYF.

This clonotype shows up as medium-sized (0.01 to 0.1%) by frequency. The chain uses TRBV30 and TRBJ1-3. The germline CDR1 and CDR2 sequences are GTSNPN and SVGIG (reference sequence). The CDR3 totals 14 residues. CDR3 sequence reads: CAWSVMLSGNTIYF. Together with reference TRBV30 and TRBJ1-3, the CDR3 gives the full variable domain: SQTIHQWPATLVQPVGSPLSLECTVEGTSNPNLYWYRQAAGRGLQLLFYSVGIGQISSEVPQNLSASRPQDRQFILSSKKLLLSDSGFYLCAWSVMLSGNTIYFGEGSWLTVV.

This clonotype is called medium-sized based on its frequency. V and J are TRBV19 and TRBJ2-6. This CDR3 region has 19 residues. Germline-derived CDR1 and CDR2 are LNHDA and SQIVND (reference sequence). The CDR3 loop reads CASSIAIPRASSGANVLTF.